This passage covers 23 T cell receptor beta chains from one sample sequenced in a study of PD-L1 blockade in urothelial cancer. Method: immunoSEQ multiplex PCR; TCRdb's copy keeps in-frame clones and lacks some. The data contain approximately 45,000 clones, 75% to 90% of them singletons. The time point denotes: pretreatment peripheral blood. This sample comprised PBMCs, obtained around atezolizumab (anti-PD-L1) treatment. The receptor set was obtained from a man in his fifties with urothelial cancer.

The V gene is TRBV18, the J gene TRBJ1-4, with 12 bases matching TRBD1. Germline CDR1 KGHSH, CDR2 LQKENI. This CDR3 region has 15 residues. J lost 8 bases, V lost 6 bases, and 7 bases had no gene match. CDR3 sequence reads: CASSTGTGGEEKLFF. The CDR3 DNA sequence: TGTGCCAGCTCCACCGGGACAGGGGGCGAGGAAAAACTGTTTTTT.

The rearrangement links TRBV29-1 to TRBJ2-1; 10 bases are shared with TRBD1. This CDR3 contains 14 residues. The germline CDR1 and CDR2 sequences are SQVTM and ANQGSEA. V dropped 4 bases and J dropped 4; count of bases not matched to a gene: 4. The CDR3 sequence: CSVGGDRGYNEQFF. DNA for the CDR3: TGCAGCGTTGGTGGGGACAGGGGATACAATGAGCAGTTCTTC.

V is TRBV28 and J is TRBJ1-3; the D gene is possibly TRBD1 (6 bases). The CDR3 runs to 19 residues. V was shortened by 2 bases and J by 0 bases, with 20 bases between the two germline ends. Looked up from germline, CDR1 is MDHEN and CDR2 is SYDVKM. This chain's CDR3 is CASSLIWGRGLSSGNTIYF. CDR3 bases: TGTGCCAGCAGTTTAATTTGGGGCAGGGGTTTAAGCTCTGGAAACACCATATATTTT.

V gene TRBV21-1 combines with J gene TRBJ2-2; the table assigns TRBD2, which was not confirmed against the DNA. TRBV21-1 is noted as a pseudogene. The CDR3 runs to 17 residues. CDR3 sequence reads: CASSKGRTPPGTGELFF. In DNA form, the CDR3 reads TGTGCCAGCAGCAAAGGGAGGACTCCTCCGGGGACCGGGGAGCTGTTTTTT.

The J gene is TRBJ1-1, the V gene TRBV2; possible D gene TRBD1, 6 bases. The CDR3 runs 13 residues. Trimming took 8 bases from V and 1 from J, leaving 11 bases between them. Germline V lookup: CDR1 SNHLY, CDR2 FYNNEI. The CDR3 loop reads CASGRTENTEAFF. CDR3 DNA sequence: TGTGCCAGCGGACGGACAGAGAACACTGAAGCTTTCTTT.

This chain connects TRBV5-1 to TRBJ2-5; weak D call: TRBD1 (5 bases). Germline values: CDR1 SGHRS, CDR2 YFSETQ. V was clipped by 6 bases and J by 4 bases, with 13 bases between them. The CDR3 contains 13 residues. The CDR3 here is CASNSRAAETQYF. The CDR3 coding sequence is TGCGCCAGCAATTCCAGGGCTGCAGAGACCCAGTACTTC.

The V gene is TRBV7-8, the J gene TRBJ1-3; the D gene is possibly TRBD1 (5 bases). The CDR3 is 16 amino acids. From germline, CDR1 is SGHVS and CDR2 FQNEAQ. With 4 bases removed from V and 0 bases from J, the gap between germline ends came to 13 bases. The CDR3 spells CASSSSRTPSGNTIYF. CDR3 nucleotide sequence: TGTGCCAGCAGCTCATCGCGGACACCCTCTGGAAACACCATATATTTT.

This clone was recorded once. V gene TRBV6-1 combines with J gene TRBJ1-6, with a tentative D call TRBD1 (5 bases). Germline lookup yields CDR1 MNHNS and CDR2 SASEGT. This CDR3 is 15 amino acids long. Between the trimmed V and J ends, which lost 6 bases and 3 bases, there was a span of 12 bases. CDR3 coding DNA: TGTGCCAGCAGGGTTGCCCAGGGCTATAATTCACCCCTCCACTTT. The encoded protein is CASRVAQGYNSPLHF.

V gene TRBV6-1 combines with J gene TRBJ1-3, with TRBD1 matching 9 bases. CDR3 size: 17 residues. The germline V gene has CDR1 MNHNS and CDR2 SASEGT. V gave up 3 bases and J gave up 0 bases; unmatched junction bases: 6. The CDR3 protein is CASSEGQGFSSGNTIYF. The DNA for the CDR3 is TGTGCCAGCAGTGAGGGACAGGGTTTTTCCTCTGGAAACACCATATATTTT.

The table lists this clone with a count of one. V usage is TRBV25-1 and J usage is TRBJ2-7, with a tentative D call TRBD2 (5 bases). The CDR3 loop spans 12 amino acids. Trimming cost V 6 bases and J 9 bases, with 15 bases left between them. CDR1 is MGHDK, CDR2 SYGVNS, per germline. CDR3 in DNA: TGTGCCAGCAGGCGTATAGCGAGCGTGCAGTACGTC. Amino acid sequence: CASRRIASVQYV.

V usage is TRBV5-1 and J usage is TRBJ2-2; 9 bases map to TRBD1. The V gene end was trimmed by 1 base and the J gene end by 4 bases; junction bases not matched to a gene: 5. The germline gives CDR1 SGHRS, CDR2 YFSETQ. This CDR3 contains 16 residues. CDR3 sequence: CASSLWGQGGTGELFF. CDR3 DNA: TGCGCCAGCAGCTTGTGGGGACAGGGTGGCACCGGGGAGCTGTTTTTT.

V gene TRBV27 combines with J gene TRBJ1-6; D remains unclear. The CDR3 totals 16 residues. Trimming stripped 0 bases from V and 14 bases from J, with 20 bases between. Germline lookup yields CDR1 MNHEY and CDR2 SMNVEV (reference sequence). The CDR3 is CASSLSEASAGYSLHF. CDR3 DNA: TGTGCCAGCAGTTTATCGGAAGCGTCGGCCGGCTACTCCCTCCACTTT.

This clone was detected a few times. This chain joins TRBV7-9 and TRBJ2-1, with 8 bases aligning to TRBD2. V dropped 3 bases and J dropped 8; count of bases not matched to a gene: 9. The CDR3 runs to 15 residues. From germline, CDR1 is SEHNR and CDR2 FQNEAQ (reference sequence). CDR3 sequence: CASSFLAGFSDEQFF. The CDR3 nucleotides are TGTGCCAGCAGCTTCTTAGCGGGATTTAGTGATGAGCAGTTCTTC.

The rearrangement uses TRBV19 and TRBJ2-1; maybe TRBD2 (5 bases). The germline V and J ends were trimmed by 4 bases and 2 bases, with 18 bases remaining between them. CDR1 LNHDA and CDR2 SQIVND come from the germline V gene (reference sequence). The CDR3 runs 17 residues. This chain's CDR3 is CASSSRDLGSTYNEQFF. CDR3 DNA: TGTGCCAGTAGTAGCCGAGATCTGGGGAGTACCTACAATGAGCAGTTCTTC.

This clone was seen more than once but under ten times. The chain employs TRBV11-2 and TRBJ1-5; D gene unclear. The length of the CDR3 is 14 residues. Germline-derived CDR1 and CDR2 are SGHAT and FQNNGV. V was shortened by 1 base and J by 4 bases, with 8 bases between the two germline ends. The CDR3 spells CASSLGGSNQPQHF. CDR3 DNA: TGTGCCAGCAGCTTAGGAGGCTCTAATCAGCCCCAGCATTTT.

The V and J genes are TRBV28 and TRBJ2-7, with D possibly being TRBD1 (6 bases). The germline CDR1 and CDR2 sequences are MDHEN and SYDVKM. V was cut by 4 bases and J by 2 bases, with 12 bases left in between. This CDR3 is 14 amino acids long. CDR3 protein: CASSSRQETYEQYF. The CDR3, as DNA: TGTGCCAGCAGTTCCCGACAGGAGACCTACGAGCAGTACTTC.

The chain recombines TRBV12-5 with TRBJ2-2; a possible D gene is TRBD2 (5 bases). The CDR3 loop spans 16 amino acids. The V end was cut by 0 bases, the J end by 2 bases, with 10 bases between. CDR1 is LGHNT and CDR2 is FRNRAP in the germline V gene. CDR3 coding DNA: TGTGCTAGTGGTTTGGTAATAAGCGGTAACACCGGGGAGCTGTTTTTT. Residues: CASGLVISGNTGELFF.

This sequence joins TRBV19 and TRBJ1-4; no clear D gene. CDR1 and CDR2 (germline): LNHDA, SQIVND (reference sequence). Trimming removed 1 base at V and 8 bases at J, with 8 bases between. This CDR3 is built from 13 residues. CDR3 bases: TGTGCCAGTAGTATAGTACAGTCGGAAAAACTGTTTTTT. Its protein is CASSIVQSEKLFF.

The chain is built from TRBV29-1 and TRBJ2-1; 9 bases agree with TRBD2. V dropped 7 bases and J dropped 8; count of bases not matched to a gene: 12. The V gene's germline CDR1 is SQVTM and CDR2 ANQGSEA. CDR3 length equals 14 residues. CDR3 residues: CSAEWRGGFDEQFF. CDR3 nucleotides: TGCAGCGCCGAATGGCGGGGGGGCTTCGATGAGCAGTTCTTC.

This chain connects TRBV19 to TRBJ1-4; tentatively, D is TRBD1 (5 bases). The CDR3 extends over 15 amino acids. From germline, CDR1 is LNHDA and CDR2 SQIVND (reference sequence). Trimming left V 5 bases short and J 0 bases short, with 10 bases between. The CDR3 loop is CASSPTGTTNEKLFF. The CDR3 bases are TGTGCCAGTAGTCCAACAGGTACAACTAATGAAAAACTGTTTTTT.

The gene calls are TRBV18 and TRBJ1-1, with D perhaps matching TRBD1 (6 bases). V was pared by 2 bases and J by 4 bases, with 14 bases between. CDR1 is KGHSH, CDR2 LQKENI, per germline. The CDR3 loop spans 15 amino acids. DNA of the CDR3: TGTGCCAGCTCACCAATGGACAGCGCGGGCACTGAAGCTTTCTTT. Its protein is CASSPMDSAGTEAFF.

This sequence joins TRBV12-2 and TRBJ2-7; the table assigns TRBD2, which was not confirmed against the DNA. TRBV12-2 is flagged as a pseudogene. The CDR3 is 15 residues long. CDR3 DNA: TGTGCAAGTCGCTTAGTCGCTAGCCCCTCATACGAGCAGTACGTC. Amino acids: CASRLVASPSYEQYV.

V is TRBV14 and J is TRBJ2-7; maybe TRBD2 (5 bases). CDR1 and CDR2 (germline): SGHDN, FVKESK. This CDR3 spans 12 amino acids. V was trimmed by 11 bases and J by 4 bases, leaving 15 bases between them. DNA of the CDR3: TGTGCCGCACCCAGAGGGAAATACGAGCAGTACTTC. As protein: CAAPRGKYEQYF.